A selection of T cell receptor beta chains follows, all from one sample in a study of shared clonotypes between healthy human individuals. Generated by immunoSEQ multiplex PCR, the TCRdb table keeps only in-frame clones and is missing some. This sample has about 1 million clones; about 76% occur once, and the top ten carry roughly 1.4%. Sequencing was carried out using memory CD4+ T cells sorted from blood. The receptors come from a man aged 18 to 35 in good health. Both conserved end residues are part of each CDR3. Fields, in order: J gene, V gene, clone size, D gene, CDR3 protein, CDR3 DNA. D genes are given only for firm matches. Where a row states a size, it is once, few, many or the class of an expanded clone; other rows omit it.

>TRBJ1-4|TRBV19|few|NA
CASSSQRGEKLFF
TGTGCCAGTAGTTCCCAGAGGGGTGAAAAACTGTTTTTT
>TRBJ2-3|TRBV27|NA|TRBD2
CASSSWVAGGLDTQYF
TGTGCCAGCAGTTCCTGGGTAGCGGGAGGGTTGGATACGCAGTATTTT
>TRBJ1-6|TRBV28|NA|NA
CASFVNPDSPLHF
TGTGCCAGCTTCGTCAACCCGGATTCACCCCTCCACTTT
>TRBJ2-7|TRBV28|NA|TRBD2
CASCPRAAAERGGKQYF
TGTGCCAGCTGCCCTAGGGCGGCCGCTGAGCGGGGGGGAAAGCAGTACTTC
>TRBJ1-1|TRBV5-1|NA|NA
CASSWNGNNEAFF
TGCGCCAGCAGCTGGAATGGGAATAATGAAGCTTTCTTT
>TRBJ2-3|TRBV6-6|few|TRBD1
CASSYPGQGGTDTQYF
TGTGCCAGCAGTTACCCGGGACAGGGCGGCACAGATACGCAGTATTTT
>TRBJ1-1|TRBV5-1|NA|NA
CASRLVGTTEAFF
TGCGCCAGCAGATTAGTGGGAACCACTGAAGCTTTCTTT
>TRBJ2-2|TRBV6-6|NA|TRBD2
CASTIAGNTGELFF
TGTGCCAGCACCATAGCGGGGAACACCGGGGAGCTGTTTTTT
>TRBJ2-1|TRBV4-3|NA|NA
CASSQGFQIQGANEQFF
TGCGCCAGCAGCCAAGGGTTTCAGATCCAGGGCGCCAATGAGCAGTTCTTC
>TRBJ1-1|TRBV14|NA|NA
CASSPFTGTGTEAFF
TGTGCCAGCAGCCCTTTTACAGGGACGGGCACTGAAGCTTTCTTT
>TRBJ2-3|TRBV5-6|NA|NA
CASSLQFTDTQYF
TGTGCCAGCAGCTTGCAGTTCACAGATACGCAGTATTTT
>TRBJ1-3|TRBV28|NA|TRBD1
CASSFFVGGGSGNTIYF
TGTGCCAGCAGTTTTTTTGTAGGAGGGGGCTCAGGAAACACCATATATTTT
>TRBJ2-3|TRBV2|NA|TRBD2
CASLSIGLAGGTDTQYF
TGTGCCAGCTTATCTATCGGACTAGCGGGAGGAACAGATACGCAGTATTTT
>TRBJ2-5|TRBV7-3|NA|NA
CASSLNGGTTTQYF
TGTGCCAGCAGCTTAAACGGCGGGACCACGACCCAGTACTTC
>TRBJ2-1|TRBV6-5|NA|TRBD1
CASSLSRTGVYEQFF
TGTGCCAGCAGTTTATCTCGGACAGGGGTATATGAGCAGTTCTTC
>TRBJ2-2|TRBV28|NA|NA
CASSGLRANTGELFF
TGTGCCAGCAGTGGGTTGAGGGCTAACACCGGGGAGCTGTTTTTT
>TRBJ2-7|TRBV6-1|NA|NA
CASSRDTASYEQYF
TGTGCCAGCAGTAGGGACACCGCCTCGTACGAGCAGTACTTC
>TRBJ1-4|TRBV14|many|NA
CASSQGLREKLFF
TGTGCCAGCAGCCAAGGTCTGCGGGAAAAACTGTTTTTT
>TRBJ2-3|TRBV9|NA|NA
CASSVGAGNTDTQYF
TGTGCCAGCAGCGTAGGTGCGGGAAACACAGATACGCAGTATTTT
>TRBJ2-1|TRBV5-1|once|NA
CASSELDEQFF
TGCGCCAGCAGCGAACTCGATGAGCAGTTCTTC
>TRBJ2-2|TRBV18|once|NA
CASSLTENTGELFF
TGTGCCAGCTCACTGACAGAAAACACCGGGGAGCTGTTTTTT
>TRBJ2-5|TRBV2|NA|TRBD2
CASISGLAGGQETQYF
TGTGCCAGCATCTCCGGGTTGGCGGGAGGCCAAGAGACCCAGTACTTC
>TRBJ2-1|TRBV7-2|NA|TRBD2
CASSPGTSGPIDEQFF
TGTGCCAGCAGCCCAGGGACTAGCGGGCCTATCGATGAGCAGTTCTTC
>TRBJ1-2|TRBV19|few|NA
CASSPLGTAPIYGYTF
TGTGCCAGTAGTCCTCTCGGGACTGCGCCTATCTATGGCTACACCTTC
>TRBJ2-1|TRBV18|NA|NA
CASSPRDLGEQFF
TGTGCCAGCTCACCGCGGGACTTGGGCGAGCAGTTCTTC
>TRBJ1-2|TRBV5-1|NA|NA
CASSLGSGTTNYGYTF
TGCGCCAGCAGCTTGGGATCGGGAACCACTAACTATGGCTACACCTTC
>TRBJ1-1|TRBV6-5|NA|NA
CASSLKASGANTEAFF
TGTGCCAGCAGTTTAAAAGCCTCGGGGGCGAACACTGAAGCTTTCTTT
>TRBJ1-5|TRBV6-1|NA|NA
CASRDIWGNQPQHF
TGTGCCAGCAGGGATATTTGGGGGAATCAGCCCCAGCATTTT
>TRBJ1-1|TRBV18|NA|TRBD1
CASSTLGQGGEAFF
TGTGCCAGCTCAACCCTCGGACAGGGGGGTGAAGCTTTCTTT
>TRBJ2-2|TRBV9|NA|TRBD2
CASSVGLVSGSLGTGELFF
TGTGCCAGCAGCGTAGGGTTGGTTAGCGGGAGCTTAGGGACCGGGGAGCTGTTTTTT
>TRBJ2-1|TRBV5-4|few|TRBD2
CASSHQRGDYNEQFF
TGTGCCAGCAGCCACCAGCGGGGGGACTACAATGAGCAGTTCTTC
>TRBJ1-2|TRBV5-1|NA|TRBD1
CASSERQGVYGYTF
TGCGCCAGCAGCGAAAGACAGGGTGTCTATGGCTACACCTTC
>TRBJ1-5|TRBV30|NA|NA
CAWRKGGNAQPQHF
TGTGCCTGGAGGAAAGGCGGCAATGCTCAGCCCCAGCATTTT
>TRBJ1-3|TRBV4-3|once|TRBD1
CASSQAPQTGGFGNTIYF
TGCGCCAGCAGCCAAGCACCCCAGACAGGGGGCTTCGGAAACACCATATATTTT
>TRBJ2-1|TRBV28|NA|TRBD1
CASRGSTGTKSSYNEQFF
TGTGCCAGCAGAGGATCGACAGGGACAAAGTCCTCCTACAATGAGCAGTTCTTC
>TRBJ1-1|TRBV10-3|NA|NA
CAISERQTNMNTEAFF
TGTGCCATCAGTGAAAGGCAGACCAACATGAACACTGAAGCTTTCTTT
>TRBJ2-1|TRBV5-4|NA|TRBD2
CASSSSGESLNEQFF
TGTGCCAGCAGCTCTAGCGGGGAATCCCTCAATGAGCAGTTCTTC
>TRBJ2-1|TRBV14|NA|TRBD2
CASSQLLAGTNEQFF
TGTGCCAGCAGCCAGTTACTAGCGGGGACCAATGAGCAGTTCTTC
>TRBJ2-4|TRBV30|NA|NA
CAWSGAQGNIQYF
TGTGCCTGGAGTGGTGCGCAAGGAAACATTCAGTACTTC